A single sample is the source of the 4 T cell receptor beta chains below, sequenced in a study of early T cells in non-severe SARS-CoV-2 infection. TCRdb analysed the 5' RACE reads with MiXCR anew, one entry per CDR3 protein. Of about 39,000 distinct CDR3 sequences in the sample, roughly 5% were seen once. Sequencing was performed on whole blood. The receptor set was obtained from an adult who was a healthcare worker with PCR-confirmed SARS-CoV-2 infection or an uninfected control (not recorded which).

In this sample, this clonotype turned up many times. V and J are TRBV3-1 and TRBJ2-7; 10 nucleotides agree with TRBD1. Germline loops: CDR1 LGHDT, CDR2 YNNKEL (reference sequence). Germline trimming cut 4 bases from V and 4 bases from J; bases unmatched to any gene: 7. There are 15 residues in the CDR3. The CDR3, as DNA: TGTGCCAGCAGCCCCCGGGACAGGGGTTTTTACGAGCAGTACTTC. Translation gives CASSPRDRGFYEQYF.

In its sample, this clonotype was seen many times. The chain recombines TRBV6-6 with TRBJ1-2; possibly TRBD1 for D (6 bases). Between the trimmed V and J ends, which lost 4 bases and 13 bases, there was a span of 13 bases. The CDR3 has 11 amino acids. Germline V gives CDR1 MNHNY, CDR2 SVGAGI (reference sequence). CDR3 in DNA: TGTGCCAGCAGTTCAGGGGTACAGTGCACCTTC. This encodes CASSSGVQCTF.

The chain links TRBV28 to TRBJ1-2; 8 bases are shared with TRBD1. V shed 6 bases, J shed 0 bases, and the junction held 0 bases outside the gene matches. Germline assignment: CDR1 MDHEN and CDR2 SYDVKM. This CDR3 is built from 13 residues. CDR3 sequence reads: CASRTGANYGYTF. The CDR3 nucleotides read TGTGCCAGCAGGACAGGGGCTAACTATGGCTACACCTTC.

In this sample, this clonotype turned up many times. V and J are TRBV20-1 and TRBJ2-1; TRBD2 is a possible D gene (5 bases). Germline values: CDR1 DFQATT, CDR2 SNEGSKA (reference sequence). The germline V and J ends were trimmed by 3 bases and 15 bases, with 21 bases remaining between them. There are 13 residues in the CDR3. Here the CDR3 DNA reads TGCAGTGCTAGTCCTGATTCGACCAGAGGAGGGTTCTTC. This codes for CSASPDSTRGGFF.